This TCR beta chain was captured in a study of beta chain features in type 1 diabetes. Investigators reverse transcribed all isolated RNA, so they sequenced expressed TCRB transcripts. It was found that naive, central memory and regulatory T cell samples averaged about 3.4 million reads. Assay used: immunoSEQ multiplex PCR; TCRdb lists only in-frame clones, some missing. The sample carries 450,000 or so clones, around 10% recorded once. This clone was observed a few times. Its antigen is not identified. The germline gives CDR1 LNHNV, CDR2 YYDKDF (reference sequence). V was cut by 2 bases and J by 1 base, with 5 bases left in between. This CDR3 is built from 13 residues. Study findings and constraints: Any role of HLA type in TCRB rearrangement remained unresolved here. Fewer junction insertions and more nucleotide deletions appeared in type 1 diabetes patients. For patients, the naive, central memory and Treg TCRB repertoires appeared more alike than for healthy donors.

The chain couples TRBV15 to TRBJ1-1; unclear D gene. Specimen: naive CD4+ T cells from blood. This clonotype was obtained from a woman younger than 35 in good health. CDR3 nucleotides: TGTGCCACCAGCAGACTCTGGAACACTGAAGCTTTCTTT. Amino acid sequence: CATSRLWNTEAFF. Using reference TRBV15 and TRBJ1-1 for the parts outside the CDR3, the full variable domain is DAMVIQNPRYQVTQFGKPVTLSCSQTLNHNVMYWYQQKSSQAPKLLFHYYDKDFNNEADTPDNFQSRRPNTSFCFLDIRSPGLGDTAMYLCATSRLWNTEAFFGQGTRLTVV.